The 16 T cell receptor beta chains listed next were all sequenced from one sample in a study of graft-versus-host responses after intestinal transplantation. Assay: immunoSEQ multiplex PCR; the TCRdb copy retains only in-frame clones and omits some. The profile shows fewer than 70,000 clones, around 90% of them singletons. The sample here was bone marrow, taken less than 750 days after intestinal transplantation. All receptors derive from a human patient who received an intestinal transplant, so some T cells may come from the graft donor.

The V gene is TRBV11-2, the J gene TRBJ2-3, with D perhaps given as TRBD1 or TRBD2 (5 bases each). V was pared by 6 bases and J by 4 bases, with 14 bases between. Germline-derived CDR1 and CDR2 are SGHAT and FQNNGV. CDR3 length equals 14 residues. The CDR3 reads CASSSTPGPDTQYF. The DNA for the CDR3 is TGTGCCAGCAGTTCTACCCCGGGACCAGATACGCAGTATTTT.

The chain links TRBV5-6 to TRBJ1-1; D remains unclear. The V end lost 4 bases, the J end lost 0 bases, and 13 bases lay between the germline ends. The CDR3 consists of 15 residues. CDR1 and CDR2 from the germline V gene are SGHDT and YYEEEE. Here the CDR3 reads CASSTTDVLNTEAFF. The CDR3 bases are TGTGCCAGCAGCACAACCGACGTCTTGAACACTGAAGCTTTCTTT.

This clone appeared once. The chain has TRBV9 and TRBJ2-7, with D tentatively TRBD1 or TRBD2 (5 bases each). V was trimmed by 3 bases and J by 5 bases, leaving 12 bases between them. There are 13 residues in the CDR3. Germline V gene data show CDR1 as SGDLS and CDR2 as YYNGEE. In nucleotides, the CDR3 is TGTGCCAGCAGCGGGGGGTGGGACGACGAGCAGTACTTC. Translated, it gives CASSGGWDDEQYF. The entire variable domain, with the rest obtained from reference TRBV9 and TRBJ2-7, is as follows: DSGVTQTPKHLITATGQRVTLRCSPRSGDLSVYWYQQSLDQGLQFLIQYYNGEERAKGNILERFSAQQFPDLHSELNLSSLELGDSALYFCASSGGWDDEQYFGPGTRLTVT.

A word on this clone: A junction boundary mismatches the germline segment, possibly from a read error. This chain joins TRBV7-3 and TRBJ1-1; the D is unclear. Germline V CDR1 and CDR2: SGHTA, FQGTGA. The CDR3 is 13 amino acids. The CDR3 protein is CASSFNANTEAFF. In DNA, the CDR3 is TGTGCCAGCAGCTTTAACGCGAACACCGAAGCTTTCTTT. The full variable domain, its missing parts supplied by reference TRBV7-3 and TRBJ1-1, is GAGVSQTPSNKVTEKGKYVELRCDPISGHTALYWYRQSLGQGPEFLIYFQGTGAADDSGLPNDRFFAVRPEGSVSTLKIQRTERGDSAVYLCASSFNANTEAFFGQGTRLTVV.

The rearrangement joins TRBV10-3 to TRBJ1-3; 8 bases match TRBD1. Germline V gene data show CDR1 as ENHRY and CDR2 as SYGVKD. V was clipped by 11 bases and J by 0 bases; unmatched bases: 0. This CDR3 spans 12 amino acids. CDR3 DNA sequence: TGTGCCGGGACAGGCTCTGGAAACACCATATATTTT. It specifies CAGTGSGNTIYF.

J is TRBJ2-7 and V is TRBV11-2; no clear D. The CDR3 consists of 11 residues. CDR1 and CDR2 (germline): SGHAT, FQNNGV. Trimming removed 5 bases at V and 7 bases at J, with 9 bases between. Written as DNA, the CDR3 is TGTGCCAGCAGCGCCCTGGGGGAGCAGTACTTC. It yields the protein CASSALGEQYF.

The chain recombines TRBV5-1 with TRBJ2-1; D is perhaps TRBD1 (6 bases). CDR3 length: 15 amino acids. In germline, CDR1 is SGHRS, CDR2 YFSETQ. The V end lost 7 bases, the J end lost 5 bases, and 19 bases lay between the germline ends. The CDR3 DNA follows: TGCGCCAGCGCCATGGGGGACATTCACAACAATGAGCAGTTCTTC. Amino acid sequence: CASAMGDIHNNEQFF.

In DNA form, the CDR3 reads TGTGCCAGCAGCTCTGAGGCGCCCGGGGCCAACGTCCTGACTTTC. Encoded protein: CASSSEAPGANVLTF. V is TRBV7-3 and J is TRBJ2-6; unclear D gene. The V end lost 4 bases, the J end lost 4 bases, and 11 bases lay between the germline ends. The CDR3 is 15 amino acids. Germline values: CDR1 SGHTA, CDR2 FQGTGA.

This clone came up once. Here the CDR3 reads CASSPGWSTDTQYF. The CDR3, as DNA: TGCGCCAGCAGCCCCGGATGGAGCACAGATACGCAGTATTTT. This sequence joins TRBV4-1 and TRBJ2-3; D gene unclear. Germline CDR1 MGHRA, CDR2 YSYEKL. The CDR3 loop spans 14 amino acids. The germline V and J ends were trimmed by 4 bases and 0 bases, with 8 bases remaining between them.

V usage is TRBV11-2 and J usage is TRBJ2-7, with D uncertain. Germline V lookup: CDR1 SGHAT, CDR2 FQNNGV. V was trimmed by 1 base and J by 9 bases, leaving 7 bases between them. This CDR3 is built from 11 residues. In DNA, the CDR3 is TGTGCCAGCAGCTTAGTGGTACGGCAGTACTTC. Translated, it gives CASSLVVRQYF.

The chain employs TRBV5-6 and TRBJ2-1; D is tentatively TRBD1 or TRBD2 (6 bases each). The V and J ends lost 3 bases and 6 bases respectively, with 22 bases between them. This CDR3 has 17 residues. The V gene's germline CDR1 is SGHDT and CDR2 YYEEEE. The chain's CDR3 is CASSWGATSHLLNEQFF. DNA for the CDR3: TGTGCCAGCAGCTGGGGGGCAACTAGTCACCTACTCAATGAGCAGTTCTTC.

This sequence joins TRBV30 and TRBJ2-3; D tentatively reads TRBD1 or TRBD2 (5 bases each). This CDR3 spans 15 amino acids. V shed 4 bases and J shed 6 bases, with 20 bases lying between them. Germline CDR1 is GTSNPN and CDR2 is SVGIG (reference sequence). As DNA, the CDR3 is TGTGCCTGGACCTTACTAGGGGCCACCCCTGATACGCAGTATTTT. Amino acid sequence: CAWTLLGATPDTQYF.

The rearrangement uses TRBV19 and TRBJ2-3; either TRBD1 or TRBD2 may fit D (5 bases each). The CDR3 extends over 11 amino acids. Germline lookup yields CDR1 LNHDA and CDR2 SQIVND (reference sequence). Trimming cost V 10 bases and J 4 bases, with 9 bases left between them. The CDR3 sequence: CATSGPDTQYF. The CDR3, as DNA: TGTGCCACCTCGGGACCAGATACGCAGTATTTT.

The CDR3 coding sequence is TGTGCCAGCACCCAGTGGGGGAGATCCAACGAGCAGTACTTC. Translating it yields CASTQWGRSNEQYF. V is TRBV28 and J is TRBJ2-7; either TRBD1 or TRBD2 may fit D (5 bases each). CDR3 length: 14 amino acids. Trimming took 7 bases from V and 5 from J, leaving 18 bases between them. Germline lookup yields CDR1 MDHEN and CDR2 SYDVKM.

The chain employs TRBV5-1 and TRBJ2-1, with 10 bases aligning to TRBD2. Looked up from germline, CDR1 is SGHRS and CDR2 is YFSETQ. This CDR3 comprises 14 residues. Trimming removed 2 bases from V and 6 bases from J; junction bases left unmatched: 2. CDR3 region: CASSLLAGTNEQFF. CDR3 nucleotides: TGCGCCAGCAGCTTACTAGCGGGAACCAATGAGCAGTTCTTC.

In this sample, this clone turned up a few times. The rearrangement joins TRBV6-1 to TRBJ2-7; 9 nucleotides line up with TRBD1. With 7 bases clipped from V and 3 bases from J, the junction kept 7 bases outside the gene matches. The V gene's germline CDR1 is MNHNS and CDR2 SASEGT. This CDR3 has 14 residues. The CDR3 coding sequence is TGTGCCAGCACTCTACAGGGGGCAATCTACGAGCAGTACTTC. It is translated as CASTLQGAIYEQYF.